This T cell receptor (beta chain) derives from a study of cytomegalovirus exposure and HLA in healthy donors. Overall study findings and caveats: V- and J-gene trimming in TCR beta was tied to a missense DCLRE1C variant by an analysis performed later. The authors later found HLA-associated TCR beta chains more clonally expanded than equally common others. Reportedly, cytomegalovirus status was diagnosed with high sensitivity and specificity.

For this clone: Its antigen is still unknown. The sample carries other DNA sequences with the same CDR3.

The PCR contained 60 Vbeta and 13 Jbeta primers. Repertoires were generated with immunoSEQ multiplex PCR, while TCRdb's copy carries only in-frame clones and drops some. In the table there are 180,000 or so clones, approximately 80% of which are singletons. The CDR3 consists of 14 residues. Germline CDR1 is SGHTA and CDR2 is FQGNSA. With 5 bases clipped from V and 3 bases from J, the junction kept 6 bases outside the gene matches. The specimen was PBMCs. The receptor was isolated from a woman aged 45-65 years in good health and CMV-seropositive. The chain joins TRBV7-2 to TRBJ2-7; 8 bases are shared with TRBD2. The CDR3 loop is CASSLERGLYEQYF. Here the CDR3 DNA reads TGTGCCAGCAGCCTCGAGCGGGGGCTCTACGAGCAGTACTTC.